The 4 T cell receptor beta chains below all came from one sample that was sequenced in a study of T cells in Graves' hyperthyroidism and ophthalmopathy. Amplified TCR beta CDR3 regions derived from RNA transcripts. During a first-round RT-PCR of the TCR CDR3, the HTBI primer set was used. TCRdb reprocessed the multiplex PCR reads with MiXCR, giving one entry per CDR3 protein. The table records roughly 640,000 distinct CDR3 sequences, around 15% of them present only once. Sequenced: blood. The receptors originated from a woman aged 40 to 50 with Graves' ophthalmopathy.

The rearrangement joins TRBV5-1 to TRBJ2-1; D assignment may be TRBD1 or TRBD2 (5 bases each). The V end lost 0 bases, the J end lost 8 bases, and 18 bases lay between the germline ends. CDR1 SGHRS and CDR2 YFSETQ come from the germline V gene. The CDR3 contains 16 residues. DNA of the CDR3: TGCGCCAGCAGCTTGGCCAAACCGGGACGTGGCGATGAGCAGTTCTTC. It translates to CASSLAKPGRGDEQFF.

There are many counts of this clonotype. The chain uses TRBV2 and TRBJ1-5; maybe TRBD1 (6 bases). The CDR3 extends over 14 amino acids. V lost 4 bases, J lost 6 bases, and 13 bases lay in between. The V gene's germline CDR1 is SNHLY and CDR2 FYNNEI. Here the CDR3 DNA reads TGTGCCAGCAGTGGGAAACAGGGAGTTCAGCCCCAGCATTTT. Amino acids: CASSGKQGVQPQHF.

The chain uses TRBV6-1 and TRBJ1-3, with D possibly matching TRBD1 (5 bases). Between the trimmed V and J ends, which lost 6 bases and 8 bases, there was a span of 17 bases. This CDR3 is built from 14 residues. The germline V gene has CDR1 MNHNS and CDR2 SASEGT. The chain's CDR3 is CASSAAGPADTIYF. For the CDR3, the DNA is TGTGCCAGCAGCGCGGCGGGACCGGCCGACACCATATATTTT.

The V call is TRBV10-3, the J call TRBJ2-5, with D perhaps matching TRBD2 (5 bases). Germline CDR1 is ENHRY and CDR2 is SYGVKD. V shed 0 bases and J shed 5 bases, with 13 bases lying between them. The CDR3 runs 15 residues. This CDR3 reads CAISESSLALETQYF. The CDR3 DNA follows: TGTGCCATCAGTGAGTCTTCGCTAGCTCTGGAGACCCAGTACTTC.